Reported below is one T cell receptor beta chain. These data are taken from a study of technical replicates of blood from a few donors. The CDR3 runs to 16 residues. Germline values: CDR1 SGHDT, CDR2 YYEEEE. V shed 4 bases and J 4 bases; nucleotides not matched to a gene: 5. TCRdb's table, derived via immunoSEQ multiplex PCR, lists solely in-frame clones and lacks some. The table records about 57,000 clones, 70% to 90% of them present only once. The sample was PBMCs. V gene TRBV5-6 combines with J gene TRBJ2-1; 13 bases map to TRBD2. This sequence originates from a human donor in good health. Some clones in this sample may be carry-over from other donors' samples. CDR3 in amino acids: CASSLPGLAGYNEQFF. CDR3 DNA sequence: TGTGCCAGCAGCCTGCCGGGACTAGCGGGGTACAATGAGCAGTTCTTC.